Here is one T cell receptor (beta chain) with its context. This clonotype appeared many times. The antigen it recognizes is unknown. No base quality information exists; no much larger clone differs at one position. This entry comes from a study of identical twins (dated by TCRdb to the mid-2010s). In terms of the full investigation: The study deep-sequenced TCR alpha and beta repertoires from monozygotic twins, unrelated adults of various ages and cord blood to test whether fetal clonotypes persist. Replicate twin experiments were performed at different times using different library preparation protocols to rule out contamination.

V sheds 3 bases and J sheds 6 bases, leaving 12 bases between their ends. The CDR3 starts with the cysteine, ends with the phenylalanine, and has 14 residues. Solely the CDR3 DNA is kept, with 42 bases framed from the first base. Based on the germline V gene (reference sequence), the CDR1 and CDR2 sequences are LNHNV and YYDKDF. All donors were healthy Caucasians. The study also sequenced three unrelated non-twin adults: a male aged 18 to 29, a male aged 50 to 60 and a female aged 50 to 60. Miltenyi CD45RO+ enrichment and human naive T-cell isolation kits were used to isolate memory (CD45RO+) and naive T cells from PBMC. The library was generated by 5' RACE. Sequencing instrument: Illumina HiSeq 2000. A universal primer binding site was introduced by template switching, and a unique molecular identifier was present in the final cDNA, enabling accurate counting of TCR cDNA molecules. Specific primers in the conserved constant-segment region were used to synthesize first-strand cDNA for TCR alpha and beta chains. To control for contamination, every cDNA library was double barcoded, receiving both a SMART-Mk sample barcode and Illumina barcodes. TruSeq adapter sequences along with Illumina sample barcodes were introduced in two successive PCR steps. Sequencing of the TCR alpha and beta cDNA libraries was done on the Illumina HiSeq platform using custom primers. On the authors' methods: MiGEC was used to process raw reads and extract unique molecular identifiers, and MiXCR was used to find CDR3 positions. For each individual, recombination models were inferred using an EM algorithm with the repgenHMM and IGoR tools. Shared clonotype analysis was performed with the tcR package in R, normalizing sharing by the product of cloneset sizes. To study raw recombination free of thymic and clonal selection effects, out-of-frame nonproductive sequences were analyzed. The public reads were reprocessed in TCRdb via fastp at Q25 and MiXCR, keeping in-frame beta chains. Entries are consolidated by CDR3 protein sequence, retaining the most common genes and DNA. It is TCRdb's table, rather than the study itself, that gives the V and J calls and clone size. The sample profile shows approximately 700,000 distinct CDR3 sequences; roughly 6% of them were found once. 1.5% to 2% of the sample belongs to the ten largest clones.

The research as a whole found: Compared with coincidental sharing between unrelated individuals, an excess of low generation-probability sequences was observed among out-of-frame TCR alpha sequences shared between twins. Out-of-frame TCR alpha sharing in monozygotic twins was systematically underestimated by recombination models, whereas sharing between unrelated individuals was in agreement with the recombination models. Because the same donors could not be followed over many years, conclusions were based on cross-sectional statistical analysis. Invariant T cells such as MAIT and iNKT could partly confound zero-insertion analyses, though diverse VJ usage argued against this for most clonotypes. Fewer insertions were carried by abundant cord blood beta clonotypes, a similar but weaker trend appeared in young adult naive repertoires, and no such trend appeared in memory repertoires. The excess sharing between twins in beta out-of-frame sequences was weaker because fewer shared sequences reduced the signal-to-noise ratio.

This chain joins TRBV15 to TRBJ2-1, with the D gene not confidently named. This clonotype was sampled from a man between 18 and 35 years old in good health. The sample was naive T cells sorted from blood. The sample's cell subset or site label is to be understood as: cells isolated with a human naive T-cell isolation kit. DNA sequence: TGTGCCACCAGCAGGGGCGTGGCAGGCAATGAGCAGTTCTTC. This yields the protein CATSRGVAGNEQFF.